This section outlines one T cell receptor beta chain sequence together with its context. The data derive from a study of blood T cell repertoires in COVID-19. The wider study: Acute and convalescent COVID-19 specimens originated in the United States, Italy and Spain.

Original data processing: Estimation of nucleated cell counts relied on the amplification of reference gene primers. Clones were read by immunoSEQ multiplex PCR, and TCRdb kept only the in-frame ones, dropping some. The V and J calls and the clone size are those of that table, but D and trimming were determined from the DNA. The table lists about 140,000 clones, 80% to 85% of them singletons, with 4.5% to 6% in the top ten. The CDR3 is 11 residues long. V gave up 8 bases and J gave up 2 bases, with 7 bases separating them. Per germline, CDR1 KGHSH and CDR2 LQKENI. Assignment of participants to cohorts was predicated upon participant-reported clinical history.

The rearrangement uses TRBV18 and TRBJ2-7; the D is unclear. Sequencing was carried out using PBMCs or T cells enriched from blood (not recorded which). The sequence came from a man between 40 and 49 years old with acute COVID-19. CDR3 sequence reads: CASRTTYEQYF. CDR3 DNA: TGTGCCAGCCGTACTACCTACGAGCAGTACTTC.